Each of the 5 T cell receptor beta chains below was sequenced from the same sample in a study of post-analysis software for immune sequencing data. Carried by the TCR beta cDNA libraries were unique molecular identifiers. TCRdb independently ran MiXCR on the PCR reads; one entry per CDR3 protein. In the table there are fewer than 850,000 distinct CDR3 sequences, less than 35% of which are singletons. The antigens for these receptors are not known. Study observations and caveats: Included in a set of several TRBV segments more frequent in patients than controls were TRBV5-6, TRBV5-1 and TRBV20-1.

Source material: blood. The receptors here all came from a girl aged 10-17 years with multiple sclerosis.

V gene TRBV20-1 combines with J gene TRBJ2-3, with 13 nucleotides matching TRBD2. This CDR3 spans 15 amino acids. Germline loops: CDR1 DFQATT, CDR2 SNEGSKA (reference sequence). Trimming removed 6 bases from V and 1 base from J; junction bases left unmatched: 4. CDR3 amino acids: CSAEGTSGGTDTQYF. CDR3 sequence (DNA): TGCAGTGCCGAGGGGACTAGCGGGGGCACAGATACGCAGTATTTT.

This clonotype was counted a single time. The rearrangement uses TRBV20-1 and TRBJ2-1; 8 nucleotides align to TRBD1. The J call may not be correct, given that the DNA end is closer to TRBJ2-7. The CDR3 runs 20 residues. The germline V gene has CDR1 DFQATT and CDR2 SNEGSKA (reference sequence). This chain's CDR3 is CSADPALAGGRSYPYNEQYF. The CDR3 DNA is TGCAGTGCTGATCCGGCCTTGGCAGGGGGCCGATCCTACCCTTACAATGAGCAGTACTTC.

As to this clonotype: Since a much larger clone is just one base distant, this may be a read error. This chain connects TRBV4-3 to TRBJ2-3; tentative D call: TRBD2 (6 bases). Germline-derived CDR1 and CDR2 are LGHNA and YSLEER. There are 15 residues in the CDR3. Trimming pared 1 base from V and 3 bases from J, leaving 11 bases between. CDR3 sequence: CASSQGESGTDTQYF. CDR3 in DNA: TGCGCCAGCAGCCAAGGCGAGAGCGGGACAGATACGCAGTATTTT.

In regard to this clonotype: Germline and junction disagree at one end, which may indicate a read error. The J gene is TRBJ2-1, the V gene TRBV7-9, with D uncertain. The CDR3 covers 16 residues. CDR1 is SEHNR, CDR2 FQNEAQ, per germline (reference sequence). DNA of the CDR3: TGTTCCAGCAGCTTAATAGGCAGAAGCTCCTACAATGAGCAGTTCTTC. Protein sequence: CSSSLIGRSSYNEQFF.

The V and J genes are TRBV5-1 and TRBJ2-2; TRBD2 agrees at 8 bases. Germline trimming cut 4 bases from V and 3 bases from J; bases unmatched to any gene: 2. The CDR3 extends over 14 amino acids. CDR1 SGHRS and CDR2 YFSETQ come from the germline V gene. CDR3 region: CASSERGYTGELFF. Here the CDR3 DNA reads TGCGCCAGCAGCGAGCGGGGGTACACCGGGGAGCTGTTTTTT. The whole variable domain, remainder taken from reference TRBV5-1 and TRBJ2-2, is KAGVTQTPRYLIKTRGQQVTLSCSPISGHRSVSWYQQTPGQGLQFLFEYFSETQRNKGNFPGRFSGRQFSNSRSEMNVSTLELGDSALYLCASSERGYTGELFFGEGSRLTVL.